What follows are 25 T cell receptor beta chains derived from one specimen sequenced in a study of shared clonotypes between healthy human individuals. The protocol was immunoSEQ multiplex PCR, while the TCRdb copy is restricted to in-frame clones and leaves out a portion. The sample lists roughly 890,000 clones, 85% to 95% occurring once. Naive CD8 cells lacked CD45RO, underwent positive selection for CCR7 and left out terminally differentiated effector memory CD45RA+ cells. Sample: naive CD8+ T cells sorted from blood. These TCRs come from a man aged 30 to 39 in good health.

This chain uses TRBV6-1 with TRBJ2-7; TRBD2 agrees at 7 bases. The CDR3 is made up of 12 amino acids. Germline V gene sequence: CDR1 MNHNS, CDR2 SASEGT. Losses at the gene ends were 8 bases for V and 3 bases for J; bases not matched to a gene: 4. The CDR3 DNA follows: TGTGCCAGCCCGGGACTAAACTACGAGCAGTACTTC. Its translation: CASPGLNYEQYF.

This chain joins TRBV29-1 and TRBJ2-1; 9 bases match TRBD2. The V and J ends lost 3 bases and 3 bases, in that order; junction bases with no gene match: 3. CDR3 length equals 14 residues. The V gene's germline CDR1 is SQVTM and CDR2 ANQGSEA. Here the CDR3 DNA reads TGCAGCGTTGACCCTAGCGGGAACTACAATGAGCAGTTCTTC. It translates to CSVDPSGNYNEQFF.

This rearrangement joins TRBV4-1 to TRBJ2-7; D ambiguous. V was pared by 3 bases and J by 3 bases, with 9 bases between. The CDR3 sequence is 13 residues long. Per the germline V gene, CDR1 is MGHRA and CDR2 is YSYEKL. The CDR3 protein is CASSQGLIYEQYF. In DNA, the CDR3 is TGCGCCAGCAGCCAGGGCTTGATCTACGAGCAGTACTTC.

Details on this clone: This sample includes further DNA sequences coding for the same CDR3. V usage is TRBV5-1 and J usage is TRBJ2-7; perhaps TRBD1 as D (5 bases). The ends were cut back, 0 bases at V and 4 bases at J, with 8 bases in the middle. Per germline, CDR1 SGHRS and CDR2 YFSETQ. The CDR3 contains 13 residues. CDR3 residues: CASSLDGAYEQYF. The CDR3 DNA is TGCGCCAGCAGCTTGGATGGGGCTTACGAGCAGTACTTC. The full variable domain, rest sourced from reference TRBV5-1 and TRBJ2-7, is KAGVTQTPRYLIKTRGQQVTLSCSPISGHRSVSWYQQTPGQGLQFLFEYFSETQRNKGNFPGRFSGRQFSNSRSEMNVSTLELGDSALYLCASSLDGAYEQYFGPGTRLTVT.

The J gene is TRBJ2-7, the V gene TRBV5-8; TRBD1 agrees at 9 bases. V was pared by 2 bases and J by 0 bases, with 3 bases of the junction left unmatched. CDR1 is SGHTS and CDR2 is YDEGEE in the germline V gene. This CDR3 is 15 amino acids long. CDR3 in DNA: TGTGCCAGCAGCTTTAGGGACAGGGTCTCCTACGAGCAGTACTTC. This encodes CASSFRDRVSYEQYF.

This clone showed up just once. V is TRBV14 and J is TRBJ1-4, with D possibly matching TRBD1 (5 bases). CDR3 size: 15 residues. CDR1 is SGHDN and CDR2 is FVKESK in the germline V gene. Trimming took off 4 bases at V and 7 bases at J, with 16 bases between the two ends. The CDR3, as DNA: TGTGCCAGCAGCCCCCGGACGGGGGAGGGTGAAAAACTGTTTTTT. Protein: CASSPRTGEGEKLFF.

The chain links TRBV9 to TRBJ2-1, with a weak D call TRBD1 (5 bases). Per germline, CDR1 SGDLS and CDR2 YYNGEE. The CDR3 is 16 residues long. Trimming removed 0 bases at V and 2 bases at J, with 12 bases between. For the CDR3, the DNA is TGTGCCAGCAGCGTAGCGGGCGACAGAACCTACAATGAGCAGTTCTTC. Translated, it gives CASSVAGDRTYNEQFF.

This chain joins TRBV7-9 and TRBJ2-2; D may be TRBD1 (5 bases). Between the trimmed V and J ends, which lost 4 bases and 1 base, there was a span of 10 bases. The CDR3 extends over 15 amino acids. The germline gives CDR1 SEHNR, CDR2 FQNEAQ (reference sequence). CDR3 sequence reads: CASSSDGQNTGELFF. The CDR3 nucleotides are TGTGCCAGCAGCTCGGACGGACAGAACACCGGGGAGCTGTTTTTT.

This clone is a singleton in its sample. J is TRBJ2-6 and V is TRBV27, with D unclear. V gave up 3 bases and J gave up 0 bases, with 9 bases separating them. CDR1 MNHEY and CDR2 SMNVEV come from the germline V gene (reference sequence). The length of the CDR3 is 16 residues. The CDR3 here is CASSLVWSSGANVLTF. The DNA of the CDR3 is TGTGCCAGCAGTTTGGTTTGGAGCTCTGGGGCCAACGTCCTGACTTTC.

CDR3 sequence (DNA): TGTGCCAGCAGTTTTAGCGAAAAAGAGACCCAGTACTTC. Translating gives CASSFSEKETQYF. This chain connects TRBV28 to TRBJ2-5, with D possibly TRBD2 on 5 matching bases. Germline assignment: CDR1 MDHEN and CDR2 SYDVKM. Trimming removed 3 bases from V and 3 bases from J, with 8 bases in between. The CDR3 runs 13 residues. Full variable domain (outside the CDR3, taken from reference TRBV28 and TRBJ2-5): DVKVTQSSRYLVKRTGEKVFLECVQDMDHENMFWYRQDPGLGLRLIYFSYDVKMKEKGDIPEGYSVSREKKERFSLILESASTNQTSMYLCASSFSEKETQYFGPGTRLLVL.

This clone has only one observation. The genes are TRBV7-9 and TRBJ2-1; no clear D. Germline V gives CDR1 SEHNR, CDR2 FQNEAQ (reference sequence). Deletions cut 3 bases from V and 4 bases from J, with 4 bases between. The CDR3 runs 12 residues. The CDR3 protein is CASSFTYNEQFF. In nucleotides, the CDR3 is TGTGCCAGCAGCTTTACATACAATGAGCAGTTCTTC.

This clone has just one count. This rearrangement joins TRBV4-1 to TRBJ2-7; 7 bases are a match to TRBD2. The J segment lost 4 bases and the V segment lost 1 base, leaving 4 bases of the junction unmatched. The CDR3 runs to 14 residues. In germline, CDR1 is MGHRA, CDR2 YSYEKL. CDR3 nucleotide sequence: TGCGCCAGCAGCCAAGCGGGAGGAAGGTACGAGCAGTACTTC. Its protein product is CASSQAGGRYEQYF.

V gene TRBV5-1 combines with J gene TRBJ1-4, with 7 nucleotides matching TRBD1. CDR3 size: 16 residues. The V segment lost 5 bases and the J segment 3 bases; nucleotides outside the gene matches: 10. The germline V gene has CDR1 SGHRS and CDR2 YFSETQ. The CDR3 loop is CASRRGTGTANEKLFF. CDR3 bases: TGCGCCAGCAGGAGGGGGACCGGGACAGCTAATGAAAAACTGTTTTTT.

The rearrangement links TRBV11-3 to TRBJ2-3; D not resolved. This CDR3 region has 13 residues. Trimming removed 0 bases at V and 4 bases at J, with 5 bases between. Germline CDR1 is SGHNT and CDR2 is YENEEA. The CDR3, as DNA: TGTGCCAGCAGCTTAGATGAATCAGATACGCAGTATTTT. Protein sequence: CASSLDESDTQYF.

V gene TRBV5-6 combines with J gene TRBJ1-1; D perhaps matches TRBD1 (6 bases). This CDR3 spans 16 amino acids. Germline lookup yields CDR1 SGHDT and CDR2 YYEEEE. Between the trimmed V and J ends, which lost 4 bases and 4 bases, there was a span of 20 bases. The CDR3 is CASSPGLGGGSTEAFF. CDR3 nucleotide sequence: TGTGCCAGCAGCCCGGGATTGGGGGGCGGGAGCACTGAAGCTTTCTTT. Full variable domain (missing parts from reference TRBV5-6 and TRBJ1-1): DAGVTQSPTHLIKTRGQQVTLRCSPKSGHDTVSWYQQALGQGPQFIFQYYEEEERQRGNFPDRFSGHQFPNYSSELNVNALLLGDSALYLCASSPGLGGGSTEAFFGQGTRLTVV.

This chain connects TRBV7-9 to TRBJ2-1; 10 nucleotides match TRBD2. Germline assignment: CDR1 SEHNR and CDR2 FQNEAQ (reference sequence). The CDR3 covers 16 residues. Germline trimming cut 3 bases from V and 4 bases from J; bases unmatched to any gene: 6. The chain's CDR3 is CASSLSSGSWYNEQFF. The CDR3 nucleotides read TGTGCCAGCAGCTTGTCTAGCGGGAGTTGGTACAATGAGCAGTTCTTC.

DNA of the CDR3: TGTGCCAGCAGCCCCAAGCGGGGGAGGTTTGGGGCCGGGGAGCTGTTTTTT. It translates to CASSPKRGRFGAGELFF. V gene TRBV14 combines with J gene TRBJ2-2; TRBD2 matches at 8 bases. V shed 4 bases and J 6 bases; nucleotides not matched to a gene: 13. This CDR3 has 17 residues. Germline V gives CDR1 SGHDN, CDR2 FVKESK.

The CDR3 coding sequence is TGTGCCAGCAGCCCGACAGGGGGTAATGAGCAGTTCTTC. This translates into CASSPTGGNEQFF. The gene calls are TRBV6-5 and TRBJ2-1, with 9 positions matching TRBD1. V shed 6 bases, J shed 7 bases, and the junction held 4 bases outside the gene matches. The CDR3 is 13 residues long. The germline gives CDR1 MNHEY, CDR2 SVGAGI.

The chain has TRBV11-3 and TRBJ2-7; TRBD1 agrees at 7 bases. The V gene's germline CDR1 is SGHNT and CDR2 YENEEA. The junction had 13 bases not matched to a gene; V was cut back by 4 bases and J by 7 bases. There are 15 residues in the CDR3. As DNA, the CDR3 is TGTGCCAGCAGCTCCTACGGGACAGATATAGGTGAGCAGTACTTC. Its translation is CASSSYGTDIGEQYF.

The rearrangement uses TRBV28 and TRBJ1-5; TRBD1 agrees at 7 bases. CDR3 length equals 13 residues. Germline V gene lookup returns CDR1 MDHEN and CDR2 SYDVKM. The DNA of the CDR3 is TGTGCAGGTTCAGGGGGTAGCAATCAGCCCCAGCATTTT. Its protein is CAGSGGSNQPQHF. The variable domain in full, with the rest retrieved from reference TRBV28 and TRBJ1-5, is DVKVTQSSRYLVKRTGEKVFLECVQDMDHENMFWYRQDPGLGLRLIYFSYDVKMKEKGDIPEGYSVSREKKERFSLILESASTNQTSMYLCAGSGGSNQPQHFGDGTRLSIL.

In DNA form, the CDR3 reads TGTGCCAGCAGCCCACAGGAGGGCAATGAGCAGTTCTTC. It encodes CASSPQEGNEQFF. The genes are TRBV14 and TRBJ2-1, with D possibly being TRBD2 (6 bases). Germline CDR1 and CDR2: SGHDN and FVKESK. Between the trimmed V and J ends, which lost 4 bases and 6 bases, there was a span of 10 bases. CDR3 length equals 13 residues. The full variable domain, in which reference TRBV14 and TRBJ2-1 provide the parts outside the CDR3, is EAGVTQFPSHSVIEKGQTVTLRCDPISGHDNLYWYRRVMGKEIKFLLHFVKESKQDESGMPNNRFLAERTGGTYSTLKVQPAELEDSGVYFCASSPQEGNEQFFGPGTRLTVL.

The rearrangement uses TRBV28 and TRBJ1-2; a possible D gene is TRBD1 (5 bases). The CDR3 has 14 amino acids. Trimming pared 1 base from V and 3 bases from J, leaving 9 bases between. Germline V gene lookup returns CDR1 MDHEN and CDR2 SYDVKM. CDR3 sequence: CASSLFGGHYGYTF. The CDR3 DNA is TGTGCCAGCAGTTTATTTGGGGGACACTATGGCTACACCTTC.

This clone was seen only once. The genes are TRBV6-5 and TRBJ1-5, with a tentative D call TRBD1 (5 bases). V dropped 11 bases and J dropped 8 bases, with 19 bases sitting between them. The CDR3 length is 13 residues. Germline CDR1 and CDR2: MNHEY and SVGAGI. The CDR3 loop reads CASGFSFREPQHF. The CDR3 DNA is TGTGCCTCAGGGTTTTCCTTTCGTGAGCCCCAGCATTTT.

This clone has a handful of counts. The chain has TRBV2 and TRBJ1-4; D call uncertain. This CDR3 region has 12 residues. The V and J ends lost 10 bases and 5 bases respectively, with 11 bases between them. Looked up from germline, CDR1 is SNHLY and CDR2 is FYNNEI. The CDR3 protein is CAIVWSNEKLFF. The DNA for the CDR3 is TGTGCCATCGTTTGGTCGAATGAAAAACTGTTTTTT.

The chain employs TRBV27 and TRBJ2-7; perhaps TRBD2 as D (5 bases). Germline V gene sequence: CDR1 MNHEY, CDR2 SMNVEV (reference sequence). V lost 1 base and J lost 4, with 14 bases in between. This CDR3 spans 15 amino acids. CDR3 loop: CASSLFSIQRYEQYF. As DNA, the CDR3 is TGTGCCAGCAGTTTATTCTCCATTCAGCGGTACGAGCAGTACTTC.